This T cell receptor (beta chain) appears in the sequencing data of a study of beta chain features in type 1 diabetes. CD4+ naive, central memory, regulatory and stem cell-like memory cells were sorted via CD45RO/CCR7/CD25/CD127/CD95/CD27. V was shortened by 5 bases and J by 1 base, with 14 bases between the two germline ends. Germline loops: CDR1 SGHTA, CDR2 FQGTGA. This CDR3 is built from 15 residues. Every bit of the isolated RNA underwent reverse transcription, so sequencing read expressed TCRB transcripts. The protocol was immunoSEQ multiplex PCR, while the TCRdb copy is restricted to in-frame clones and leaves out a portion. The table shows roughly 150,000 clones, with approximately 8.1% occurring only once.

The sequencing input was central memory CD4+ T cells from blood. This chain links TRBV7-3 with TRBJ1-1; D call uncertain. This TCR came from a young man in good health. The CDR3 is CASSLGGQTNTEAFF. As DNA, the CDR3 is TGTGCCAGCAGCCTCGGAGGGCAGACGAACACTGAAGCTTTCTTT.